A few counts support the clone carrying this T cell receptor beta chain. Its antigen is not known. V lost 4 bases, J lost 3 bases, and 12 bases lay in between. CDR3 size: 15 residues. Germline V gene data show CDR1 as MGHRA and CDR2 as YSYEKL. TCRdb re-analysed the 5' RACE reads in MiXCR, keeping a single row per CDR3 protein. Of about 120,000 distinct CDR3 sequences in the sample, 22% were seen once. This sample was taken from a study of T-cell memory formation after mild COVID-19. Turning to the study itself: Clusters were largely donor specific. Study-level points and caveats: Researchers report contracting CD4+ clones mostly in CM and EM, with CD8+ clones in EMRA. Memory cells collected pre-infection included some clones that later responded, suggesting cross-reactive memory joined.

The receptor was isolated from a man younger than 35 who had mild COVID-19 (a few samples of this study predate the infection). Cell type and time point are not known. Sequencing was done on a sample of PBMCs or a T cell subset sorted from them (not recorded which). The chain is built from TRBV4-1 and TRBJ2-2, with a tentative D call TRBD2 (5 bases). In nucleotides, the CDR3 is TGCGCCAGCAGCCGCCCCGGACTTGACACCGGGGAGCTGTTTTTT. Translating gives CASSRPGLDTGELFF.